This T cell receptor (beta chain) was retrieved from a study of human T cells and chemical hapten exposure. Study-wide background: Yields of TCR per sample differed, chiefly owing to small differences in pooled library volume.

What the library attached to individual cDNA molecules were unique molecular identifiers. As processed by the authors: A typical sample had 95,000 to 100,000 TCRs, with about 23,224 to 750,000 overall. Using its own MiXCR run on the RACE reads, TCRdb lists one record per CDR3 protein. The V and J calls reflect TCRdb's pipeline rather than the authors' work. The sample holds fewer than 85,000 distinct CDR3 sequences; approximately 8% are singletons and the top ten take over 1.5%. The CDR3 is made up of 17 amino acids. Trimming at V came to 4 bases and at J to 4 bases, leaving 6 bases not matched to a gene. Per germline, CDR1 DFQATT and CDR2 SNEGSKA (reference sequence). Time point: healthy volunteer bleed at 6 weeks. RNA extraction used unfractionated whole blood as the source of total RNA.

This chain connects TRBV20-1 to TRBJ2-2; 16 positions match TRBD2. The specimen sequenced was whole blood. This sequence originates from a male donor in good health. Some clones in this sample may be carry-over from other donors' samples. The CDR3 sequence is CSATGLAGGPVTGELFF. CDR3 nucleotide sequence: TGCAGTGCTACGGGACTAGCGGGAGGGCCTGTCACCGGGGAGCTGTTTTTT.